One and the same sample provided the 32 T cell receptor beta chains below, sequenced in a study of long-term antiretroviral therapy in people with HIV. The authors ran the immunoSEQ assay, v3.0, at survey level. The data were produced by immunoSEQ multiplex PCR, yet TCRdb's version contains in-frame clones alone and is incomplete. The sample gives about 48,000 clones, about 88% of which show up once; 2.5% to 3.5% is in the top ten. The starting material was unsorted PBMCs, obtained 0.8 years after starting antiretroviral therapy. The receptors originated from a woman aged 18-35 years with HIV.

This sequence joins TRBV4-1 and TRBJ2-7; TRBD2 aligns across 11 bases. CDR1 and CDR2 from the germline V gene are MGHRA and YSYEKL. V lost 4 bases, J lost 0 bases, and 8 bases stayed unmatched. The CDR3 totals 17 residues. In DNA form, the CDR3 reads TGCGCCAGCAGCCTTCAACATACTAGCGGGAGCTCCTACGAGCAGTACTTC. It specifies CASSLQHTSGSSYEQYF.

The rearrangement links TRBV18 to TRBJ2-1; weak D call: TRBD2 (5 bases). The germline V and J ends were trimmed by 4 bases and 9 bases, with 16 bases remaining between them. The CDR3 is 14 amino acids. Germline CDR1 is KGHSH and CDR2 is LQKENI. The CDR3 region is CASSLLDLGVEQFF. DNA of the CDR3: TGTGCCAGCTCACTACTAGATCTTGGAGTTGAGCAGTTCTTC.

This sequence joins TRBV6-4 and TRBJ1-1, with D uncertain. Deletions cut 6 bases from V and 4 bases from J, with 9 bases between. The length of the CDR3 is 12 residues. CDR1 and CDR2 from the germline V gene are MRHNA and SNTAGT. CDR3 coding DNA: TGTGCCAGCAGAACCACGCGCACTGAAGCTTTCTTT. Translated: CASRTTRTEAFF.

V gene TRBV7-9 combines with J gene TRBJ2-1; 7 bases align to TRBD1. This CDR3 region has 15 residues. The ends lost 5 bases at V and 8 bases at J; junction bases unmatched: 12. The germline CDR1 and CDR2 sequences are SEHNR and FQNEAQ (reference sequence). The CDR3: CASSPPDRAWDEQFF. In DNA form, the CDR3 reads TGTGCCAGCAGCCCCCCCGACAGGGCCTGGGATGAGCAGTTCTTC.

V is TRBV6-4 and J is TRBJ2-6; D is undetermined. The CDR3 is 14 residues long. V lost 2 bases and J 3 bases, leaving 5 bases between the germline ends. In germline, CDR1 is MRHNA, CDR2 SNTAGT. CDR3 DNA: TGTGCCAGCAGTGACAGGGTTGGGGCCAACGTCCTGACTTTC. It is translated as CASSDRVGANVLTF.

The chain combines TRBV6-6 with TRBJ2-1, with 11 bases matching TRBD1. This CDR3 has 14 amino acids. V trimming: 7 bases; J trimming: 9 bases; junction bases outside the gene matches: 8. Germline loops: CDR1 MNHNY, CDR2 SVGAGI (reference sequence). CDR3 bases: TGTGCCAGCACTGGGACAGGGGGTAGAGGTGAGCAGTTCTTC. It specifies CASTGTGGRGEQFF.

This clone was detected only a few times. The chain joins TRBV4-3 to TRBJ1-2; 8 nucleotides match TRBD1. With V trimmed by 4 bases and J by 6 bases, 10 bases remained unmatched. Germline V gene data show CDR1 as LGHNA and CDR2 as YSLEER. CDR3 size: 15 residues. The CDR3 nucleotides are TGCGCCAGCAGCCCTACGACAGGGGTTGAGGATGGCTACACCTTC. Its protein product is CASSPTTGVEDGYTF.

Comment on this clone: At one end, the junction sequence differs from germline, possibly due to a read error. The chain carries TRBV18 and TRBJ2-3, with 8 bases aligning to TRBD1. The CDR3 totals 13 residues. Per germline, CDR1 KGHSH and CDR2 LQKENI. The CDR3 spells CASPDRATNTQYF. DNA for the CDR3: TGTGCCTCACCGGACAGGGCCACAAATACGCAGTATTTT. The full variable domain, in which reference TRBV18 and TRBJ2-3 provide the parts outside the CDR3, is NAGVMQNPRHLVRRRGQEARLRCSPMKGHSHVYWYRQLPEEGLKFMVYLQKENIIDESGMPKERFSAEFPKEGPSILRIQQVVRGDSAAYFCASPDRATNTQYFGPGTRLTVL.

The V gene is TRBV11-2, the J gene TRBJ2-5, with 13 nucleotides matching TRBD2. With V trimmed by 5 bases and J by 4 bases, 10 bases remained unmatched. In germline, CDR1 is SGHAT, CDR2 FQNNGV. CDR3 size: 17 residues. The CDR3 region is CASSTGLAGTGGETQYF. CDR3 in DNA: TGTGCCAGCAGCACGGGACTAGCGGGAACTGGGGGAGAGACCCAGTACTTC.

The chain carries TRBV28 and TRBJ2-2; 8 bases line up with TRBD1. This CDR3 has 17 residues. CDR1 is MDHEN, CDR2 SYDVKM, per germline. Trimming at V came to 5 bases and at J to 5 bases, leaving 13 bases not matched to a gene. The chain's CDR3 is CASSLLRTGWSTGELFF. The CDR3 coding sequence is TGTGCCAGCAGTCTACTTAGGACAGGGTGGAGTACCGGGGAGCTGTTTTTT.

The CDR3 nucleotides are TGTGCCAGCAGCTTGACTAGCGGGAGCACAGATACGCAGTATTTT. Translated, it gives CASSLTSGSTDTQYF. The V call is TRBV7-3, the J call TRBJ2-3; TRBD2 agrees at 10 bases. The CDR3 loop spans 15 amino acids. J gave up 0 bases and V 3 bases, and 0 bases lay outside the gene matches. Germline CDR1 SGHTA, CDR2 FQGTGA.

This chain connects TRBV7-9 to TRBJ2-5; D is uncertain. The length of the CDR3 is 10 residues. Trimming pared 5 bases from V and 7 bases from J, leaving 5 bases between. Germline-derived CDR1 and CDR2 are SEHNR and FQNEAQ (reference sequence). In DNA form, the CDR3 reads TGTGCCAGCAGCCCTGGGACCCAGTACTTC. Translation: CASSPGTQYF.

The chain links TRBV5-4 to TRBJ2-6, with D unclear. Per the germline V gene, CDR1 is SGHNT and CDR2 is YYREEE (reference sequence). V lost 4 bases, J lost 0 bases, and 23 bases lay in between. There are 20 residues in the CDR3. The CDR3 DNA follows: TGTGCCAGCAGCCCAAGTTTGGTCTCTCCCGGAGACTCTGGGGCCAACGTCCTGACTTTC. Translating gives CASSPSLVSPGDSGANVLTF.

The V call is TRBV6-4, the J call TRBJ2-3; 9 bases line up with TRBD1. Germline V gene data show CDR1 as MRHNA and CDR2 as SNTAGT. This CDR3 comprises 14 residues. J was trimmed by 5 bases and V by 3 bases; bases with no gene match: 3. This CDR3 reads CASSEGQGGDTQYF. In nucleotides, the CDR3 is TGTGCCAGCAGTGAGGGACAGGGCGGAGATACGCAGTATTTT.

The chain uses TRBV9 and TRBJ2-1, with 9 bases aligning to TRBD2. Looked up from germline, CDR1 is SGDLS and CDR2 is YYNGEE. V was clipped by 4 bases and J by 5 bases; unmatched bases: 4. The CDR3 loop spans 14 amino acids. The CDR3 DNA reads as TGTGCCAGCAGCTATAGCGGGAGAAACAATGAGCAGTTCTTC. Translation: CASSYSGRNNEQFF.

The rearrangement joins TRBV5-1 to TRBJ2-7; 7 positions match TRBD2. Per germline, CDR1 SGHRS and CDR2 YFSETQ. Losses at the gene ends were 0 bases for V and 3 bases for J; bases not matched to a gene: 3. This CDR3 region has 14 residues. The CDR3 reads CASSLVAGDYEQYF. The DNA for the CDR3 is TGCGCCAGCAGCTTGGTGGCGGGAGACTACGAGCAGTACTTC.

The rearrangement uses TRBV6-4 and TRBJ2-5, with 12 positions matching TRBD1. The CDR3 contains 16 residues. The germline CDR1 and CDR2 sequences are MRHNA and SNTAGT. V trimming: 8 bases; J trimming: 1 base; junction bases outside the gene matches: 8. This CDR3 reads CASSGGQGAFQETQYF. In nucleotides, the CDR3 is TGTGCCAGCTCAGGGGGACAGGGGGCGTTCCAAGAGACCCAGTACTTC.

The V gene is TRBV5-4, the J gene TRBJ2-2; D call uncertain. This CDR3 is 16 amino acids long. Germline lookup yields CDR1 SGHNT and CDR2 YYREEE (reference sequence). V was pared by 4 bases and J by 5 bases, with 18 bases between. The CDR3 sequence: CASSRRVNPETGELFF. CDR3 bases: TGTGCCAGCAGCCGCCGGGTCAACCCCGAAACCGGGGAGCTGTTTTTT.

V is TRBV7-6 and J is TRBJ1-1; perhaps TRBD1 as D (6 bases). Trimming cost V 5 bases and J 2 bases, with 21 bases left between them. The CDR3 is 17 amino acids. CDR1 and CDR2 from the germline V gene are SGHVS and FNYEAQ. CDR3 amino acids: CASSRLVTGNLNTEAFF. The CDR3 DNA reads TGTGCCAGCAGCCGCCTAGTTACAGGGAATCTCAACACTGAAGCTTTCTTT.

The rearrangement uses TRBV19 and TRBJ1-4; D ambiguous. The CDR3 contains 14 residues. The V gene lost 2 bases and the J gene lost 2 bases, with 6 bases spanning the gap. CDR1 and CDR2 from the germline V gene are LNHDA and SQIVND (reference sequence). The DNA of the CDR3 is TGTGCCAGTAGTATACTGAGTACTAATGAAAAACTGTTTTTT. This sequence encodes CASSILSTNEKLFF.

This rearrangement joins TRBV6-1 to TRBJ2-7; D possibly corresponds to TRBD1 (6 bases). The V end was cut by 5 bases, the J end by 4 bases, with 18 bases between. The CDR3 is 15 residues long. Germline V CDR1 and CDR2: MNHNS, SASEGT. The CDR3 here is CASSISLGDTYEQYF. The DNA for the CDR3 is TGTGCCAGCAGTATCTCCTTGGGGGACACATACGAGCAGTACTTC.

J is TRBJ2-1 and V is TRBV11-2, with 7 bases lining up with TRBD2. V dropped 0 bases and J dropped 2; count of bases not matched to a gene: 7. The CDR3 length is 17 residues. CDR1 is SGHAT and CDR2 is FQNNGV in the germline V gene. For the CDR3, the DNA is TGTGCCAGCAGCTTAGAGAAGCGGGGACGGGCCTACAATGAGCAGTTCTTC. This codes for CASSLEKRGRAYNEQFF.

This clone was observed a single time. The rearrangement uses TRBV7-8 and TRBJ1-1; no clear D gene. The CDR3 covers 14 residues. Trimming took off 3 bases at V and 0 bases at J, with 8 bases between the two ends. Germline CDR1 is SGHVS and CDR2 is FQNEAQ. CDR3 region: CASSLGKVNTEAFF. The CDR3 bases are TGTGCCAGCAGCTTGGGTAAGGTGAACACTGAAGCTTTCTTT. The full variable domain, rest sourced from reference TRBV7-8 and TRBJ1-1, is GAGVSQSPRYKVAKRGQDVALRCDPISGHVSLFWYQQALGQGPEFLTYFQNEAQLDKSGLPSDRFFAERPEGSVSTLKIQRTQQEDSAVYLCASSLGKVNTEAFFGQGTRLTVV.

In this sample, this clone turned up once. The chain joins TRBV7-9 to TRBJ2-7; 7 positions match TRBD1. The CDR3 covers 14 residues. In germline, CDR1 is SEHNR, CDR2 FQNEAQ (reference sequence). The V segment lost 2 bases and the J segment 4 bases; nucleotides outside the gene matches: 5. CDR3 sequence reads: CASSLKGGEYEQYF. CDR3 nucleotide sequence: TGTGCCAGCAGCTTAAAAGGGGGCGAGTACGAGCAGTACTTC. Variable domain in full (rest from reference TRBV7-9 and TRBJ2-7): DTGVSQNPRHKITKRGQNVTFRCDPISEHNRLYWYRQTLGQGPEFLTYFQNEAQLEKSRLLSDRFSAERPKGSFSTLEIQRTEQGDSAMYLCASSLKGGEYEQYFGPGTRLTVT.

In its sample, this clone was seen a few times. This sequence joins TRBV7-8 and TRBJ2-7; the D is unclear. The CDR3 runs to 14 residues. The germline V gene encodes CDR1 SGHVS and CDR2 FQNEAQ. V was shortened by 1 base and J by 3 bases, with 10 bases between the two germline ends. CDR3 in DNA: TGTGCCAGCAGCTTAGTTGGCACGAGCTACGAGCAGTACTTC. This codes for CASSLVGTSYEQYF.

V is TRBV5-6 and J is TRBJ1-5; 8 bases are shared with TRBD1. V was clipped by 1 base and J by 6 bases; unmatched bases: 6. This CDR3 region has 15 residues. Germline V gives CDR1 SGHDT, CDR2 YYEEEE. CDR3 sequence: CASSLRQGAGQPQHF. The CDR3 DNA reads TGTGCCAGCAGCTTGAGGCAGGGGGCGGGTCAGCCCCAGCATTTT.

This clone was recorded only once. The genes are TRBV4-1 and TRBJ2-7; possibly TRBD1 or TRBD2 for D (5 bases each). Per germline, CDR1 MGHRA and CDR2 YSYEKL. V lost 4 bases and J 5 bases, leaving 15 bases between the germline ends. The CDR3 sequence is 14 residues long. The CDR3: CASSPDGMGDEQYF. The CDR3 DNA follows: TGCGCCAGCAGCCCGGACGGGATGGGGGACGAGCAGTACTTC.

This chain connects TRBV18 to TRBJ1-4, with TRBD1 identical over 7 bases. The germline gives CDR1 KGHSH, CDR2 LQKENI. V shed 5 bases, J shed 3 bases, and the junction held 6 bases outside the gene matches. The CDR3 length is 15 residues. The CDR3 sequence is CASSLRTGSNEKLFF. In DNA, the CDR3 is TGTGCCAGCTCATTGAGGACAGGTTCTAATGAAAAACTGTTTTTT. Full variable domain (rest looked up from reference TRBV18 and TRBJ1-4): NAGVMQNPRHLVRRRGQEARLRCSPMKGHSHVYWYRQLPEEGLKFMVYLQKENIIDESGMPKERFSAEFPKEGPSILRIQQVVRGDSAAYFCASSLRTGSNEKLFFGSGTQLSVL.

This clone turned up a few times. This CDR3 is CASSAITGGEQYF. CDR3 nucleotides: TGTGCCAGCAGCGCAATAACAGGGGGCGAGCAGTACTTC. This sequence joins TRBV7-6 and TRBJ2-7; 8 bases match TRBD1. The V gene's germline CDR1 is SGHVS and CDR2 FNYEAQ. The length of the CDR3 is 13 residues. The V gene end was trimmed by 5 bases and the J gene end by 6 bases; junction bases not matched to a gene: 6.

This clone came up a few times. V gene TRBV5-4 combines with J gene TRBJ1-2, with D unresolved. Trimming shortened V by 0 bases and J by 10 bases, and 13 bases separated the two germline ends. The CDR3 has 13 amino acids. Per germline, CDR1 SGHNT and CDR2 YYREEE (reference sequence). The CDR3 protein is CASSLGQVADYTF. CDR3 DNA sequence: TGTGCCAGCAGCTTGGGGCAGGTTGCAGACTACACCTTC.

The V and J genes are TRBV19 and TRBJ2-2, with TRBD1 matching over 9 bases. Germline-derived CDR1 and CDR2 are LNHDA and SQIVND (reference sequence). V shed 6 bases and J 6 bases; nucleotides not matched to a gene: 14. CDR3 length equals 17 residues. CDR3: CASRLHRGTGIPGELFF. As DNA, the CDR3 is TGTGCCAGTAGATTACACAGGGGGACAGGGATCCCCGGGGAGCTGTTTTTT.

This clone was counted once. The chain links TRBV11-1 to TRBJ2-3; TRBD2 aligns across 14 bases. Germline V gene lookup returns CDR1 SGHAT and CDR2 FQDESV (reference sequence). This CDR3 comprises 17 residues. With V trimmed by 4 bases and J by 2 bases, 5 bases remained unmatched. CDR3 in DNA: TGTGCCAGCAGCTACCCGGGACTAGCGGGAGCCACAGATACGCAGTATTTT. It is translated as CASSYPGLAGATDTQYF.